These 6 T cell receptor beta chains originate from one sample sequenced in a study of Ad26.COV2.S vaccination and SARS-CoV-2 variants. Here immunoSEQ multiplex PCR was the method, and the copy in TCRdb shows in-frame clones only, minus some. The data show 200,000 to 300,000 clones, roughly 89% seen once. Treatment noted: some 20 received Ad26.COV2.S at low or high dose, single or two shots; 5 received placebo; per-sample allocation not given. On day 63 after the first injection, vaccine and placebo recipients gave samples. The sample in question was peripheral blood, obtained in a trial of Ad26.COV2.S vaccine versus placebo. All receptors derive from a person aged 18-65 years who received the Ad26.COV2.S COVID-19 vaccine or a placebo.

The V call is TRBV15, the J call TRBJ1-5, with D unclear. V was cut by 5 bases and J by 4 bases, with 9 bases left in between. This CDR3 comprises 13 residues. The V gene's germline CDR1 is LNHNV and CDR2 YYDKDF (reference sequence). The CDR3 is CATSPRTNQPQHF. CDR3 in DNA: TGTGCCACCAGCCCCCGGACGAATCAGCCCCAGCATTTT.

The genes are TRBV7-2 and TRBJ1-1, with TRBD1 as a possible D gene (5 bases). Germline loops: CDR1 SGHTA, CDR2 FQGNSA. The ends were cut back, 1 base at V and 6 bases at J, with 15 bases in the middle. CDR3 length equals 15 residues. The DNA of the CDR3 is TGTGCCAGCAGCTTAGTAATTACGGGGGGGTCTGAAGCTTTCTTT. Amino acid sequence: CASSLVITGGSEAFF.

J is TRBJ2-7 and V is TRBV7-2; perhaps TRBD2 as D (7 bases). Trimming stripped 1 base from V and 7 bases from J, with 11 bases between. Germline V gene lookup returns CDR1 SGHTA and CDR2 FQGNSA. The CDR3 covers 13 residues. CDR3 protein: CASSLDGGREQYF. In DNA form, the CDR3 reads TGTGCCAGCAGCTTAGACGGGGGGCGGGAGCAGTACTTC.

V is TRBV30 and J is TRBJ2-3; TRBD2 matches at 7 bases. V lost 7 bases, J lost 6 bases, and 16 bases stayed unmatched. The CDR3 has 15 residues. Germline V CDR1 and CDR2: GTSNPN, SVGIG (reference sequence). The CDR3 bases are TGTGCCTCCCAGCGAAACGGGAGGTTAGCGGATACGCAGTATTTT. Protein product: CASQRNGRLADTQYF.

The chain is built from TRBV7-8 and TRBJ2-5; TRBD2 aligns across 9 bases. Germline V gives CDR1 SGHVS, CDR2 FQNEAQ. Losses at the gene ends were 4 bases for V and 0 bases for J; bases not matched to a gene: 3. This CDR3 has 15 amino acids. The CDR3 DNA follows: TGTGCCAGCAGCTCTAGCGGGACCCACCAAGAGACCCAGTACTTC. Its protein product is CASSSSGTHQETQYF.

The gene calls are TRBV4-3 and TRBJ2-1; D not resolved. V dropped 2 bases and J dropped 4 bases, with 6 bases sitting between them. Germline lookup yields CDR1 LGHNA and CDR2 YSLEER. CDR3 length: 13 residues. CDR3 protein: CASSQNRYNEQFF. As DNA, the CDR3 is TGCGCCAGCAGCCAAAACAGATACAATGAGCAGTTCTTC.